Listed below are T cell receptor beta chains from one sample, sequenced in a study of blood T cell repertoires in COVID-19. The table came from immunoSEQ multiplex PCR; TCRdb's copy has only in-frame clones and leaves some out. This table holds under 20,000 clones, approximately 91% found once. The specimen sequenced was peripheral blood. These receptors were taken from a human donor in a cohort sampled during active COVID-19. The CDR3 runs from the conserved cysteine through the conserved F or W. Fields, in order: D gene, J gene, clone size, V gene, CDR3 DNA, CDR3 protein. A D gene is named only where the DNA matches it firmly. The size entry is marked missing in some rows and otherwise reads once, few, many or a size class.

- | TRBJ2-1 | - | TRBV19 | TGTGCCAGTAGTGCCCAGGGTCGCAATGAGCAGTTCTTC | CASSAQGRNEQFF
TRBD2 | TRBJ2-1 | - | TRBV7-2 | TGTGCCAGCAGCCTGACGGGAGGCAATGAGCAGTTCTTC | CASSLTGGNEQFF
- | TRBJ2-5 | - | TRBV18 | TGTGCCAGCTCACCACCGAGGGGGCAAGAGACCCAGTACTTC | CASSPPRGQETQYF
- | TRBJ1-2 | - | TRBV28 | TGTGCCAGCAGCCCCGGGACTCCGTCGGGCTATGGCTACACCTTC | CASSPGTPSGYGYTF
TRBD1 | TRBJ1-2 | - | TRBV7-2 | TGTGCCAGCAGCTTACCAGGGGGCTTTAACTATGGCTACACCTTC | CASSLPGGFNYGYTF
TRBD2 | TRBJ2-3 | - | TRBV30 | TGTGCCTGGAGAGGACTAGCGGGGGGGCGGGTCACAGATACGCAGTATTTT | CAWRGLAGGRVTDTQYF
TRBD1 | TRBJ2-7 | - | TRBV30 | TGTGCCTGGAGGGCCTCCGGGACAGGGAACTACGAGCAGTACTTC | CAWRASGTGNYEQYF
- | TRBJ2-6 | - | TRBV19 | TGTGCCAGTAGTAAGGGGTACTCTGGGGCCAACGTCCTGACTTTC | CASSKGYSGANVLTF
- | TRBJ1-5 | - | TRBV6-5 | TGTGCCAGCAGGGCAGGGGTCTTCGATCAGCCCCAGCATTTT | CASRAGVFDQPQHF
TRBD2 | TRBJ2-3 | - | TRBV27 | TGTGCCAGCAGTTTATCGCCGGGACTAGCGCCGGATACGCAGTATTTT | CASSLSPGLAPDTQYF
- | TRBJ2-5 | - | TRBV7-3 | TGTGCCAGCAGCCCCGCGGCCAGGGGCCAAGAGACCCAGTACTTC | CASSPAARGQETQYF
- | TRBJ2-1 | - | TRBV5-1 | TGCGCCAGCAGCTTGGGTCTAATCAATGAGCAGTTCTTC | CASSLGLINEQFF
- | TRBJ2-3 | - | TRBV11-1 | TGTGCCAGCAAAAGGGCAGGGCGCACAGATACGCAGTATTTT | CASKRAGRTDTQYF
- | TRBJ2-2 | - | TRBV19 | TGTGCCAGTAGTATACCGGGTATGAACACCGGGGAGCTGTTTTTT | CASSIPGMNTGELFF
- | TRBJ2-4 | - | TRBV9 | TGTGCCAGCAGCGTAGGTGGAGACAAAAACATTCAGTACTTC | CASSVGGDKNIQYF
TRBD1 | TRBJ2-1 | - | TRBV6-4 | TGTGCCAGCAGCCCCGGGACAGGGTCGAAAAATGAGCAGTTCTTC | CASSPGTGSKNEQFF
- | TRBJ2-7 | - | TRBV21-1 | TGTGCCAGCAGCAGACGGCTAGCGAGGTTCTACGAGCAGTACTTC | CASSRRLARFYEQYF
TRBD2 | TRBJ2-2 | - | TRBV18 | TGTGCCAGCTCACCCCTGCGGACTAGCCGGAGGGACACCGGGGAGCTGTTTTTT | CASSPLRTSRRDTGELFF
- | TRBJ2-5 | - | TRBV6-5 | TGTGCCAGCAGAGAGAGGAGTCCGTTAGAGACCCAGTACTTC | CASRERSPLETQYF
- | TRBJ1-2 | few | TRBV5-5 | TGTGCCAGCAGCACGGGACTGTTAGGGGGCTACACCTTC | CASSTGLLGGYTF
- | TRBJ2-7 | - | TRBV5-4 | TGTGCCAGCAGCGGGGGGTCCGACCACGAGCAGTACTTC | CASSGGSDHEQYF
TRBD2 | TRBJ2-1 | - | TRBV27 | TGTGCCAGCAGTTTACAAGTTGCCGGGACTAGGTGGTTCTTC | CASSLQVAGTRWFF
- | TRBJ2-7 | - | TRBV5-6 | TGTGCCAGCAGCTTTGGACAGCGGCACTACGAGCAGTACTTC | CASSFGQRHYEQYF
- | TRBJ2-7 | - | TRBV7-2 | TGTGCCAGCAGCCCCCGGCGGGTCGAGCAGTACTTC | CASSPRRVEQYF
TRBD1 | TRBJ1-3 | - | TRBV5-5 | TGTGCCAGCAGCTCCCAGGGGGAATCGGGAAACACCATATATTTT | CASSSQGESGNTIYF
TRBD1 | TRBJ1-1 | - | TRBV5-1 | TGCGCCAGCAGATCGATGACAGGGGGCGTAAGGGACACTGAAGCTTTCTTT | CASRSMTGGVRDTEAFF
TRBD1 | TRBJ2-3 | - | TRBV6-6 | TGTGCCAGCAGTCAGGGACAGGTGGGAACAGATACGCAGTATTTT | CASSQGQVGTDTQYF
TRBD2 | TRBJ2-1 | - | TRBV7-3 | TGTGCCAGCAGTGTAGCGGGAGCGGAAAATGAGCAGTTCTTC | CASSVAGAENEQFF